The clone carrying this T cell receptor (beta chain) was counted between two and nine times. No antigen is known for it. Each CDR3 protein gets one entry after TCRdb re-called the 5' RACE reads with MiXCR. The table lists 400,000 to 500,000 distinct CDR3 sequences, roughly 26% of them singletons. The CDR3 loop spans 13 amino acids. Germline V gives CDR1 GTSNPN, CDR2 SVGIG (reference sequence). Trimming shortened V by 3 bases and J by 12 bases, and 18 bases separated the two germline ends. The data derive from a study of T-cell memory formation after mild COVID-19. Whole-study findings and limits: Prior to infection, memory already included some responding clones, suggesting cross-reactive memory joined.

The source is an adult woman who had mild COVID-19 (a few samples of this study predate the infection). Cell type and time point are not known. The gene calls are TRBV30 and TRBJ2-1; no definite D call. Sequencing was performed on PBMCs or a T cell subset sorted from them (not recorded which). The CDR3 sequence: CAWSWPGVPGQFF. The CDR3 bases are TGTGCCTGGAGCTGGCCTGGGGTCCCTGGGCAGTTCTTC.